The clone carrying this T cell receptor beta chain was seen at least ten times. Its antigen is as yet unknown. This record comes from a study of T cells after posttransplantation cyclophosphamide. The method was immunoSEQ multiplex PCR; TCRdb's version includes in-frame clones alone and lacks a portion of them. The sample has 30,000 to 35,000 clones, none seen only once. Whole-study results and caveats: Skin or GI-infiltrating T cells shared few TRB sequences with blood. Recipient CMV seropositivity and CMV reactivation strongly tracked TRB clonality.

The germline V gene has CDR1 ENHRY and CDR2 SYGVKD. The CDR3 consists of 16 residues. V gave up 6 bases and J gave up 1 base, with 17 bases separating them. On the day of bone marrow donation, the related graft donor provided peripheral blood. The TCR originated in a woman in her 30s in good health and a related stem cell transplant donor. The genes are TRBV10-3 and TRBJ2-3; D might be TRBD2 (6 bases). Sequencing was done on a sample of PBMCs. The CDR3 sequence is CAIRPHRRGGTDTQYF. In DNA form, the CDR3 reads TGTGCCATCAGACCCCACCGTCGCGGGGGCACAGATACGCAGTATTTT.